This entry lists 16 T cell receptor beta chains sequenced from one sample in a study of blood T cell repertoires in COVID-19. The repertoire was sequenced with immunoSEQ multiplex PCR; TCRdb's copy has only in-frame clones and lacks some. The sample contains some 120,000 clones, 75% to 85% of which appear only once. Material for sequencing was peripheral blood. Receptors were obtained from a human donor in a cohort sampled during active COVID-19.

V and J are TRBV4-1 and TRBJ2-7; 9 bases are a match to TRBD1. J lost 4 bases, V lost 3 bases, and 10 bases had no gene match. The CDR3 is 16 residues long. Germline V gene lookup returns CDR1 MGHRA and CDR2 YSYEKL. Written as DNA, the CDR3 is TGCGCCAGCAGCCAGGAGCCCGGGACAGGGATTTACGAGCAGTACTTC. This translates into CASSQEPGTGIYEQYF.

The chain recombines TRBV28 with TRBJ2-4, with TRBD2 identical over 14 bases. The length of the CDR3 is 16 residues. Trimming removed 6 bases from V and 6 bases from J; junction bases left unmatched: 7. Germline lookup yields CDR1 MDHEN and CDR2 SYDVKM. CDR3 sequence reads: CASRTSGTSGGNIQYF. DNA for the CDR3: TGTGCCAGCAGAACCTCCGGGACTAGCGGGGGAAACATTCAGTACTTC.

A few counts support this clone. The chain has TRBV27 and TRBJ1-1; perhaps TRBD1 as D (6 bases). Germline CDR1 MNHEY, CDR2 SMNVEV (reference sequence). V lost 6 bases, J lost 5 bases, and 16 bases lay in between. CDR3 size: 14 residues. CDR3 in amino acids: CASSLGGRKTEAFF. The CDR3 DNA follows: TGTGCCAGCAGCCTTGGGGGCAGGAAGACTGAAGCTTTCTTT.

This clone appeared a few times. The chain combines TRBV19 with TRBJ1-1; 8 bases agree with TRBD1. This CDR3 comprises 15 residues. Germline CDR1 reads LNHDA; CDR2 reads SQIVND (reference sequence). The trim removed 3 bases at V and 1 base at J, leaving 4 bases unmatched. Here the CDR3 reads CASSMPDRANTEAFF. The DNA for the CDR3 is TGTGCCAGTAGTATGCCGGACAGGGCGAACACTGAAGCTTTCTTT.

The chain carries TRBV5-6 and TRBJ2-7; D gene unclear. The germline V gene encodes CDR1 SGHDT and CDR2 YYEEEE. The V gene lost 0 bases and the J gene lost 2 bases, with 9 bases spanning the gap. CDR3 length equals 14 residues. Written as DNA, the CDR3 is TGTGCCAGCAGCTTGGACAGCTTAACCTACGAGCAGTACTTC. Its protein product is CASSLDSLTYEQYF.

The chain joins TRBV5-1 to TRBJ2-1; 8 bases are shared with TRBD1. V shed 7 bases, J shed 2 bases, and the junction held 8 bases outside the gene matches. The V gene's germline CDR1 is SGHRS and CDR2 YFSETQ. CDR3 length: 15 amino acids. CDR3 DNA sequence: TGCGCCAGCGGCTCGGGGACAGGAACCTACAATGAGCAGTTCTTC. This sequence encodes CASGSGTGTYNEQFF.

The chain links TRBV29-1 to TRBJ2-1; no definite D call. The germline CDR1 and CDR2 sequences are SQVTM and ANQGSEA. V dropped 5 bases and J dropped 9 bases, with 8 bases sitting between them. There are 10 residues in the CDR3. The CDR3 DNA reads as TGCAGCGTTTTTTCATTTGAGCAGTTCTTC. Residues: CSVFSFEQFF.

V is TRBV10-3 and J is TRBJ1-3; TRBD1 matches 7 bases. Germline-derived CDR1 and CDR2 are ENHRY and SYGVKD. V lost 0 bases, J lost 0 bases, and 2 bases stayed unmatched. The CDR3 has 16 amino acids. In DNA form, the CDR3 reads TGTGCCATCAGTGAGTCGGACAGGCTCTCTGGAAACACCATATATTTT. Protein sequence: CAISESDRLSGNTIYF.

The rearrangement uses TRBV6-5 and TRBJ2-1; 8 bases map to TRBD2. CDR1 and CDR2 from the germline V gene are MNHEY and SVGAGI. V shed 5 bases and J 8 bases; nucleotides not matched to a gene: 11. This CDR3 spans 15 amino acids. The CDR3 loop reads CASSNGGAGIDEQFF. The DNA for the CDR3 is TGTGCCAGCAGTAACGGGGGGGCCGGGATCGATGAGCAGTTCTTC.

This clone was counted between two and nine times. This rearrangement joins TRBV20-1 to TRBJ2-7; 8 nucleotides line up with TRBD1. Trimming cost V 3 bases and J 5 bases; bases outside gene matches: 3. Germline lookup yields CDR1 DFQATT and CDR2 SNEGSKA (reference sequence). This CDR3 spans 12 amino acids. CDR3 sequence: CSASGDRNEQYF. The CDR3 DNA reads as TGCAGTGCTAGTGGGGACAGGAACGAGCAGTACTTC.

V and J are TRBV2 and TRBJ2-1; 7 nucleotides agree with TRBD1. Per the germline V gene, CDR1 is SNHLY and CDR2 is FYNNEI. V shed 6 bases and J 10 bases; nucleotides not matched to a gene: 3. CDR3 length equals 11 residues. CDR3 amino acids: CASRGTEEQFF. The DNA for the CDR3 is TGTGCCAGCAGGGGGACAGAGGAGCAGTTCTTC.

The chain couples TRBV7-9 to TRBJ1-2, with D uncertain. This CDR3 is built from 14 residues. Trimming took off 0 bases at V and 5 bases at J, with 10 bases between the two ends. Germline V CDR1 and CDR2: SEHNR, FQNEAQ (reference sequence). In DNA form, the CDR3 reads TGTGCCAGCAGCTTAGCGCGGCGGATGTATGGCTACACCTTC. Protein: CASSLARRMYGYTF.

In nucleotides, the CDR3 is TGTGCCAGCAGCTTAGACAGGGGGTGGTATGGCTACACCTTC. Protein: CASSLDRGWYGYTF. The rearrangement links TRBV7-2 to TRBJ1-2, with TRBD1 matching 8 bases. V shed 1 base and J 5 bases; nucleotides not matched to a gene: 3. The germline gives CDR1 SGHTA, CDR2 FQGNSA. CDR3 size: 14 residues.

The rearrangement joins TRBV4-1 to TRBJ2-7; D is unclear. The CDR3 loop spans 13 amino acids. Trimming cost V 3 bases and J 9 bases, with 15 bases left between them. Germline V gene lookup returns CDR1 MGHRA and CDR2 YSYEKL. CDR3 amino acids: CASSHPGSTGQYF. In DNA form, the CDR3 reads TGCGCCAGCAGCCACCCTGGGTCTACGGGGCAGTACTTC.

This clone has a handful of counts. The chain joins TRBV30 to TRBJ2-7; D unresolved. The CDR3 spans 16 residues. CDR1 and CDR2 (germline): GTSNPN, SVGIG (reference sequence). V was clipped by 4 bases and J by 9 bases, with 28 bases between them. Here the CDR3 DNA reads TGTGCCTGGATTATTTGCCCCCCGGGTTTTGAGGAAGGGCAGTACTTC. Its translation is CAWIICPPGFEEGQYF.

V and J are TRBV7-3 and TRBJ1-1; D may be TRBD1 (6 bases). Trimming removed 0 bases from V and 1 base from J, with 9 bases in between. This CDR3 contains 15 residues. The germline V gene encodes CDR1 SGHTA and CDR2 FQGTGA. The CDR3 region has the DNA TGTGCCAGCAGCTTAACGGGCAGGGGGAACACTGAAGCTTTCTTT. Translating it yields CASSLTGRGNTEAFF.